This is a list of T cell receptor beta chains from one sample in a study of T cell repertoires in cytomegalovirus infection. What these receptors recognize is not known. TCRdb redid the calling of the reads with MiXCR, one entry per CDR3 protein. The table has 750,000 to 950,000 distinct CDR3 sequences, approximately 32% seen once. Sequenced here: cultured CD8+ T cells from PBMCs, sampled from culture after CMV antigen stimulation. The source of these receptors is a human donor in good health (CMV status not recorded). Some clones in this sample may be carry-over from other donors' samples. CDR3s leave out the opening cysteine and the closing phenylalanine or tryptophan.

j_call,v_call,cdr3_aa
TRBJ2-2,TRBV7-9,ASTSRQGAGELF
TRBJ2-3,TRBV7-2,ASSWGGWTDTQY
TRBJ1-3,TRBV20-1,SARSRGGGHTIY
TRBJ2-7,TRBV19,ASSIGLSYEQY
TRBJ2-2,TRBV27,ASSGEFIAGELF
TRBJ2-5,TRBV25-1,ASSARDAGIETQY
TRBJ2-1,TRBV5-8,ASSQGQGDHNEQF
TRBJ1-1,TRBV6-6,ASTYGGAEAF
TRBJ2-5,TRBV4-3,ASSQAGPSETQY
TRBJ1-1,TRBV4-1,ASGGTGTYTEAF
TRBJ1-1,TRBV7-8,ASSPRAGGVTEAF
TRBJ2-7,TRBV11-2,ASNAWQRGLGEQY
TRBJ1-1,TRBV29-1,SGTRVNTEAF
TRBJ2-2,TRBV24-1,ATSDQETGELF
TRBJ2-2,TRBV6-2/TRBV6-3,ASSYFGHTGELF
TRBJ1-2,TRBV12-3/TRBV12-4,ASSLAGEIYGYT
TRBJ2-1,TRBV7-3,ASSPGGLFIYNEQF
TRBJ2-1,TRBV10-2,ATATGTYYNEQF
TRBJ2-3,TRBV27,ASSSGQSTDTQY
TRBJ1-2,TRBV27,ASSSPPTGIGGYT
TRBJ2-2,TRBV12-3/TRBV12-4,ASSQQVAGELF
TRBJ2-2,TRBV27,ASSPSVGIAGGTSAGELF
TRBJ1-2,TRBV7-6,ASSLVGRGDYGYT
TRBJ1-2,TRBV7-9,ASSPTGTPSRYT
TRBJ2-3,TRBV27,ASSLIGGALDTQY
TRBJ2-7,TRBV6-5,ASSYGTLYEQY
TRBJ2-3,TRBV12-3/TRBV12-4,ASRGGLTYTQY
TRBJ2-2,TRBV7-9,ASKSGGTGELF
TRBJ2-2,TRBV4-2,VASGGTGELF
TRBJ1-1,TRBV5-1,ASSLTPAANTEAF
TRBJ2-5,TRBV7-6,ASSSPPHPREETQY
TRBJ2-3,TRBV5-4,ASSLEDREDTQY
TRBJ2-3,TRBV29-1,SVVIAVTDTQY
TRBJ1-2,TRBV19,ASSIPAVVPEYGYT
TRBJ2-7,TRBV7-9,ASSPPTGVADEQY
TRBJ1-1,TRBV19,ASSISRSSYTEAF
TRBJ1-5,TRBV7-6,ASSDLGGLHQPQH
TRBJ2-2,TRBV6-6,ASMGTGGTTGELF
TRBJ1-5,TRBV27,ASSTGLNQPQH
TRBJ2-1,TRBV7-2,ASSTLGGTYNEQF
TRBJ2-7,TRBV7-9,ASSSRDREGEQY
TRBJ2-1,TRBV11-2,ASSLATTLNEQF